This T cell receptor (beta chain) was observed in a study of CD8 T cells in Susac syndrome. The authors reverse transcribed roughly 0.5 to 1 ug RNA with random hexamers. The authors amplified TCR beta CDR3 across 54 Vbeta and 13 Jbeta using immunoSEQ multiplex PCR. TCRdb used MiXCR to reprocess the immunoSEQ multiplex PCR reads, holding one entry per CDR3 protein. Here the sample spans more than 130,000 distinct CDR3 sequences, roughly 94% being singletons. Germline values: CDR1 SGDLS, CDR2 YYNGEE. This CDR3 spans 17 amino acids. V was clipped by 0 bases and J by 6 bases; unmatched bases: 13. The chain carries TRBV9 and TRBJ2-3, with TRBD2 identical over 7 bases. The material sequenced was CD8+ T cells from PBMCs. The sequence derives from a human donor in good health. CDR3 sequence reads: CASSVGVGGSIIDTQYF. The CDR3 DNA reads as TGTGCCAGCAGCGTAGGAGTGGGCGGGAGTATTATCGATACGCAGTATTTT. The full variable domain, with the rest looked up from reference TRBV9 and TRBJ2-3, is DSGVTQTPKHLITATGQRVTLRCSPRSGDLSVYWYQQSLDQGLQFLIQYYNGEERAKGNILERFSAQQFPDLHSELNLSSLELGDSALYFCASSVGVGGSIIDTQYFGPGTRLTVL.